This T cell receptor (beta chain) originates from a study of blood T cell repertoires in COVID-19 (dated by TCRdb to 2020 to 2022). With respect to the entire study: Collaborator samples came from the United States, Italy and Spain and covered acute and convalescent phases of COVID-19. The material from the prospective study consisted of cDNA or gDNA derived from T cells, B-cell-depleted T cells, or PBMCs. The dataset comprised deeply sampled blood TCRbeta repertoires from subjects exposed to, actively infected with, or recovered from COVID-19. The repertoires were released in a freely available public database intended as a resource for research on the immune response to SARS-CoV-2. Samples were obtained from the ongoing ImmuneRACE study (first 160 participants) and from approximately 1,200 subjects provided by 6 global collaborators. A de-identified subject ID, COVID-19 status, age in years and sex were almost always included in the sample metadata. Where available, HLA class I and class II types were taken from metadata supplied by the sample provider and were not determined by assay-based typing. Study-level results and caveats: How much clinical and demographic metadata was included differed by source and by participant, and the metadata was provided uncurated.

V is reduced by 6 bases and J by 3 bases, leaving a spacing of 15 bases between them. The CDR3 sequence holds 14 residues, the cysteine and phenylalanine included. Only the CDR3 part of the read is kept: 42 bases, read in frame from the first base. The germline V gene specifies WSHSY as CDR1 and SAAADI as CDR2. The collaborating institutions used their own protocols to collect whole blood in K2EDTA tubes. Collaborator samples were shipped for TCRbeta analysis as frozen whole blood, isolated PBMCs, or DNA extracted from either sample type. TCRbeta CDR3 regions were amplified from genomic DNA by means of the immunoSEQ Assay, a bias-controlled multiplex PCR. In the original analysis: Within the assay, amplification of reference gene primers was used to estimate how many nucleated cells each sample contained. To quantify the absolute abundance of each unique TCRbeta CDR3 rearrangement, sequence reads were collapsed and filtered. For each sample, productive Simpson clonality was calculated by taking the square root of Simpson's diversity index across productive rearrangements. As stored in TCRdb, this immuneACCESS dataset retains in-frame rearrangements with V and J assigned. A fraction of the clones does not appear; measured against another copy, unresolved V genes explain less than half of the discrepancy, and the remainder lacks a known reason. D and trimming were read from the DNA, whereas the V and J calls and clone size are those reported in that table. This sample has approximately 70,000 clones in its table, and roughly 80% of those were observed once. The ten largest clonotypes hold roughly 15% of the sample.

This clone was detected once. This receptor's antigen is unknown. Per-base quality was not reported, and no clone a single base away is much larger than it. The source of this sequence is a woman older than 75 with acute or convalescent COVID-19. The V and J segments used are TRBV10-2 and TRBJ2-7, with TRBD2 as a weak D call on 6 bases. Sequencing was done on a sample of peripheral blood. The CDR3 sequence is CASRDTSINYEQYF. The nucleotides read TGCGCCAGCAGAGACACTAGCATTAACTACGAGCAGTACTTC.